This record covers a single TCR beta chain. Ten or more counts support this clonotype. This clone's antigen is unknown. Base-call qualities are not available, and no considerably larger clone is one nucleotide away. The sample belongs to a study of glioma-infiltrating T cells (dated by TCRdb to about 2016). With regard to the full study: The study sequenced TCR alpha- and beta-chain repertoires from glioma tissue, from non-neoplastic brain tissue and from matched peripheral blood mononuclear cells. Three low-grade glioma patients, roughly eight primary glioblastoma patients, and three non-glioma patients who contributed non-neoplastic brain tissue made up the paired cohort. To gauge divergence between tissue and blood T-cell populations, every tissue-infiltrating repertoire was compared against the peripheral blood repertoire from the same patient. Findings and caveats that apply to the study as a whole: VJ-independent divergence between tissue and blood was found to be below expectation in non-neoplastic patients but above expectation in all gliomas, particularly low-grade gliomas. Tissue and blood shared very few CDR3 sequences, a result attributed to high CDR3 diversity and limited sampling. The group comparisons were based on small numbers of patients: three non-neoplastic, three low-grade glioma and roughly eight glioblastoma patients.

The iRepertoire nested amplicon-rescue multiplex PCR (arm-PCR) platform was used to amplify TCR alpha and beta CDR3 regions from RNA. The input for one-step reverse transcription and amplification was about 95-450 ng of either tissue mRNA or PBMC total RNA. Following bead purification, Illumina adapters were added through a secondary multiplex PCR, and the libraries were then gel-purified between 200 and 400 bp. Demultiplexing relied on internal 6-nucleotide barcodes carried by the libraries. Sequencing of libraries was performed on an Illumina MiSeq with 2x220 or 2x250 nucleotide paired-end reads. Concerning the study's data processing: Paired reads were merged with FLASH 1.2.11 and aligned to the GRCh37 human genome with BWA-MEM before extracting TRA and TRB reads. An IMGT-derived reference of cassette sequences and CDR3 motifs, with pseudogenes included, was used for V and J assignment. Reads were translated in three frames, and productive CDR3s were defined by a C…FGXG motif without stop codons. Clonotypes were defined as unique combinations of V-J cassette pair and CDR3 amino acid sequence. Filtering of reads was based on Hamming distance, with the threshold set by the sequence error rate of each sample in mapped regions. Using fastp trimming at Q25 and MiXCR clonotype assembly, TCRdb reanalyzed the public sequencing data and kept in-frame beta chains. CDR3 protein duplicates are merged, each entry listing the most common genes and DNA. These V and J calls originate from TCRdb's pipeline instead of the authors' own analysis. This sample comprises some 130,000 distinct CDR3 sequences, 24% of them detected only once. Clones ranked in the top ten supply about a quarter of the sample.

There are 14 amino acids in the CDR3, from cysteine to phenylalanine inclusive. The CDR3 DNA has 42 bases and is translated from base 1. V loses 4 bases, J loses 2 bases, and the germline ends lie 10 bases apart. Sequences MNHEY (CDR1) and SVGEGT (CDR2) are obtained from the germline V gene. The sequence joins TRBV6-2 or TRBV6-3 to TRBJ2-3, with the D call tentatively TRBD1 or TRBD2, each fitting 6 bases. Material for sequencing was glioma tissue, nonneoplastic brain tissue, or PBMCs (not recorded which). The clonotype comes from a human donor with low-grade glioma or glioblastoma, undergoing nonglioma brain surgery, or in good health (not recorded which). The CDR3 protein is CASSLGGLTDTQYF. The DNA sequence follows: TGTGCCAGCAGTTTGGGGGGCCTCACAGATACGCAGTATTTT.